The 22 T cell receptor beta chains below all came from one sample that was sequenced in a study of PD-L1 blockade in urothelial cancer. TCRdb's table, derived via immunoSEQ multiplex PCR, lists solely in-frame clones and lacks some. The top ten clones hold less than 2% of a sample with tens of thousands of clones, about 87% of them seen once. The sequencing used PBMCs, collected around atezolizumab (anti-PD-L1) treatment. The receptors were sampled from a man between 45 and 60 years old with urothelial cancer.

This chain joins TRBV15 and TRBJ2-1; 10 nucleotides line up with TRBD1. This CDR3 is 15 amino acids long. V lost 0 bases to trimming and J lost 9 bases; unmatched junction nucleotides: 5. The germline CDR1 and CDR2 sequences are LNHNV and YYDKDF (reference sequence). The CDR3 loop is CATSRESTGGREQFF. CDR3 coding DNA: TGTGCCACCAGCAGAGAATCGACAGGGGGCCGTGAGCAGTTCTTC.

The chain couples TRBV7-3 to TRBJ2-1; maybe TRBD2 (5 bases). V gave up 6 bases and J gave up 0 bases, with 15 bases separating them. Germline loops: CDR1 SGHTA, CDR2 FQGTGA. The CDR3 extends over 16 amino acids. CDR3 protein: CASSPRGDGSYNEQFF. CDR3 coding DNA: TGTGCCAGCAGTCCCCGGGGAGACGGCTCCTACAATGAGCAGTTCTTC.

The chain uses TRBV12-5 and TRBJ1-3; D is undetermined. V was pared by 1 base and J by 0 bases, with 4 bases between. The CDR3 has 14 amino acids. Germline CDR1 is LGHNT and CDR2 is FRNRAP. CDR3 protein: CASGLGSSGNTIYF. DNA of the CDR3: TGTGCTAGTGGTTTGGGTAGCTCTGGAAACACCATATATTTT. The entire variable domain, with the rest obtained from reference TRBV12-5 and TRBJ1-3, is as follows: DARVTQTPRHKVTEMGQEVTMRCQPILGHNTVFWYRQTMMQGLELLAYFRNRAPLDDSGMPKDRFSAEMPDATLATLKIQPSEPRDSAVYFCASGLGSSGNTIYFGEGSWLTVV.

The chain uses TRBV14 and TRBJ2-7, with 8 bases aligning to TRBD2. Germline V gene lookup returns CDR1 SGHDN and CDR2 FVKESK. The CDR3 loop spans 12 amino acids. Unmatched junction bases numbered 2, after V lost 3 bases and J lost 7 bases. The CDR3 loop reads CASSHSGGEQYF. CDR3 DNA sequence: TGTGCCAGCAGCCACAGCGGGGGAGAGCAGTACTTC.

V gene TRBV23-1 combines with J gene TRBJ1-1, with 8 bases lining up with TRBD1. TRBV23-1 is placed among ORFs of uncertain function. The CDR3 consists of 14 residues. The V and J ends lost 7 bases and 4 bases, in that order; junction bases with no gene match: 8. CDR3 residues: CASNFAQGGTEAFF. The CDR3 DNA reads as TGCGCCAGCAACTTTGCACAGGGGGGCACTGAAGCTTTCTTT.

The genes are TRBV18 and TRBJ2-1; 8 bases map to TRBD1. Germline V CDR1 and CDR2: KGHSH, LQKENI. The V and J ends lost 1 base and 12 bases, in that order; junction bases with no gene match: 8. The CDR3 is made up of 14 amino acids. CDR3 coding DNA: TGTGCCAGCTCACCACGAATGACAGGGGACGGGCAGTTCTTC. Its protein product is CASSPRMTGDGQFF.

DNA of the CDR3: TGTGCCAGCAGCTCTCAGCGGGGGGGCCGGGTCGGGGAGCTGTTTTTT. This codes for CASSSQRGGRVGELFF. The gene calls are TRBV5-4 and TRBJ2-2; 10 bases are a match to TRBD2. Per the germline V gene, CDR1 is SGHNT and CDR2 is YYREEE (reference sequence). The CDR3 is made up of 16 amino acids. V shed 3 bases and J 7 bases; nucleotides not matched to a gene: 9.

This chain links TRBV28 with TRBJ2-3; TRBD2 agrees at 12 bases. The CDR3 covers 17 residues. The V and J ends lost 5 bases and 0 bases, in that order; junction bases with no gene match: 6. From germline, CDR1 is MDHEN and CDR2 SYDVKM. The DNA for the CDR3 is TGTGCCAGCAGTCCTGCCGGACTAGCGGGAAGCACAGATACGCAGTATTTT. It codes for CASSPAGLAGSTDTQYF.

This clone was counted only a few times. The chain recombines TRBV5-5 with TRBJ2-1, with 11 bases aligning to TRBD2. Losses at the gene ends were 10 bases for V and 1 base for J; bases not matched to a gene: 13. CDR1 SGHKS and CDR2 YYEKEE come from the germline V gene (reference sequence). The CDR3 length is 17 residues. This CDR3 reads CASGGMASGGSYNEQFF. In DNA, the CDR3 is TGTGCCTCAGGGGGCATGGCTAGCGGGGGGTCCTACAATGAGCAGTTCTTC.

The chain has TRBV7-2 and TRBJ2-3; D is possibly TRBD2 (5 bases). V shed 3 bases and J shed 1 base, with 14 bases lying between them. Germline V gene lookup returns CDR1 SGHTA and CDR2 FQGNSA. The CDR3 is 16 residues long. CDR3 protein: CASSFRGDFGTDTQYF. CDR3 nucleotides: TGTGCCAGCAGCTTCCGGGGTGATTTTGGCACAGATACGCAGTATTTT.

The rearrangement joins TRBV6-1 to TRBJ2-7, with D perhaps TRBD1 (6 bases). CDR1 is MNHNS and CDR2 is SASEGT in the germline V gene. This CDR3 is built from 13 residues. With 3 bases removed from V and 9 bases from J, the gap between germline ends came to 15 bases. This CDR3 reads CASSEGTIRAQYF. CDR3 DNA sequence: TGTGCCAGCAGTGAGGGGACAATACGTGCGCAGTACTTC.

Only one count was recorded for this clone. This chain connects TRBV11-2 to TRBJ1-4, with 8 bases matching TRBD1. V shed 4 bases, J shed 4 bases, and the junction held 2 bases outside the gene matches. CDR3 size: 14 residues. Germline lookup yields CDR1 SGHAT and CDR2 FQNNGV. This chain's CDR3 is CASSSRGRNEKLFF. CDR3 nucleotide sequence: TGTGCCAGCAGCTCCAGGGGGCGTAATGAAAAACTGTTTTTT.

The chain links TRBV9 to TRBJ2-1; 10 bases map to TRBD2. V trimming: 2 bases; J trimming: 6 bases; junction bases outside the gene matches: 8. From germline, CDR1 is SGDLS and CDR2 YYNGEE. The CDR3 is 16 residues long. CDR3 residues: CASSVSGGAPGNEQFF. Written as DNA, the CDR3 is TGTGCCAGCAGCGTCAGCGGGGGGGCCCCTGGCAATGAGCAGTTCTTC.

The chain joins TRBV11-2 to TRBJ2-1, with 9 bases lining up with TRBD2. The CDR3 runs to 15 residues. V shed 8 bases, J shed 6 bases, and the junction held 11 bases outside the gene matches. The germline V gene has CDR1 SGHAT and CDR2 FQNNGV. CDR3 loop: CASVVGGGRGNEQFF. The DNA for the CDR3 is TGTGCCAGCGTCGTCGGGGGCGGGAGGGGCAATGAGCAGTTCTTC.

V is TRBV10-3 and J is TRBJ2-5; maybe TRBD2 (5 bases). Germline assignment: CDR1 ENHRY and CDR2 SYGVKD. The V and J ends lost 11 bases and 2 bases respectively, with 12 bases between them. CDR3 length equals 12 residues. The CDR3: CAVGREQETQYF. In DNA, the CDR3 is TGTGCCGTAGGAAGGGAGCAAGAGACCCAGTACTTC.

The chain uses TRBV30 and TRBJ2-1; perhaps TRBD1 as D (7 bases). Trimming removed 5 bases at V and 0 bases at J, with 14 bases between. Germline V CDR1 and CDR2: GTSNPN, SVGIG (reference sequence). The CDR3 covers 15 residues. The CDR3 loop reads CAWGGQTSSYNEQFF. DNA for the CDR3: TGTGCCTGGGGGGGACAGACTAGCTCCTACAATGAGCAGTTCTTC.

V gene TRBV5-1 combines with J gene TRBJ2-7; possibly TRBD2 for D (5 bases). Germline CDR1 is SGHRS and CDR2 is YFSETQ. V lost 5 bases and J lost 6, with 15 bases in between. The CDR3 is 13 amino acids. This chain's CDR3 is CASSKEGVSEQYF. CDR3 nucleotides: TGCGCCAGCAGTAAAGAGGGAGTAAGCGAGCAGTACTTC.

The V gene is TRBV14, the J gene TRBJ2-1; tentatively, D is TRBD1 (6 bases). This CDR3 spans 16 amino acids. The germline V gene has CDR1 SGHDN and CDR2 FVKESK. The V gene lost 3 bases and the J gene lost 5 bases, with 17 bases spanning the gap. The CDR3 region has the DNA TGTGCCAGCAGCCACGCGCAGGGGCTACGAAACAATGAGCAGTTCTTC. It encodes CASSHAQGLRNNEQFF.

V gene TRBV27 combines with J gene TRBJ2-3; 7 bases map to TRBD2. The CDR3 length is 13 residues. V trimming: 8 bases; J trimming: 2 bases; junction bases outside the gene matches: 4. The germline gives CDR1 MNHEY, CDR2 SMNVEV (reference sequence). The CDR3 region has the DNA TGTGCCAGCTCGCGGGGGTTCACAGATACGCAGTATTTT. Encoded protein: CASSRGFTDTQYF.

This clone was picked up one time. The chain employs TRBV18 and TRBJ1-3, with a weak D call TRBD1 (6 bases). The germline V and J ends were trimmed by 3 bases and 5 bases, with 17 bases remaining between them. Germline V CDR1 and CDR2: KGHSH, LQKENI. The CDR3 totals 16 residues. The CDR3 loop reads CASSPSPRQGRNTIYF. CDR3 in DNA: TGTGCCAGCTCACCCTCCCCCCGGCAGGGGAGAAACACCATATATTTT. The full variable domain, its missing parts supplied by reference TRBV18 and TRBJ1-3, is NAGVMQNPRHLVRRRGQEARLRCSPMKGHSHVYWYRQLPEEGLKFMVYLQKENIIDESGMPKERFSAEFPKEGPSILRIQQVVRGDSAAYFCASSPSPRQGRNTIYFGEGSWLTVV.

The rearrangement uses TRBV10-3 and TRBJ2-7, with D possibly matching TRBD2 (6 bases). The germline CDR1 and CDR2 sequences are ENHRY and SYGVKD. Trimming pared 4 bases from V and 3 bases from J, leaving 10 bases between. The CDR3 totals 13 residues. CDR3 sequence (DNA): TGTGCCATCAGTGTTGGACTACTCTACGAGCAGTACTTC. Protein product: CAISVGLLYEQYF.

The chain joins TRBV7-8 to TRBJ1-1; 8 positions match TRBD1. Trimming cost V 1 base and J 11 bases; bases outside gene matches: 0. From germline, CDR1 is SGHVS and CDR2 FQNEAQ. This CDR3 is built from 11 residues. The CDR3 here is CASSLGTGAFF. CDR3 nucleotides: TGTGCCAGCAGCTTAGGGACAGGGGCTTTCTTT.